This T cell receptor beta chain was identified in a study of T cell repertoires in cytomegalovirus infection. Whole-study context: Matching HLA type, along with CMV infection, was indicated by public TCR beta signatures. Findings and caveats of the study: There were carriers of CMV plus the relevant HLA, and cumulative public TCR beta family frequency identified them. HLA-C-restricted CMV clonotypes gave the most frequent clonotype in two of eight donors.

As regards this clonotype: Its antigen is as yet unknown.

Via MiXCR, TCRdb re-called the reads, giving one row per CDR3 protein. The table shows about 300,000 distinct CDR3 sequences, with around 10% occurring only once. The V end lost 3 bases, the J end lost 6 bases, and 9 bases lay between the germline ends. The CDR3 loop spans 13 amino acids. The germline V gene encodes CDR1 SGHTA and CDR2 FQGNSA. The V gene is TRBV7-2, the J gene TRBJ1-5; D may be TRBD1 (5 bases). Material: PBMCs. This sequence originates from a human donor in good health (CMV status not recorded). Some clones in this sample may be carry-over from other donors' samples. The CDR3 region is CASSFTRVQPQHF. CDR3 nucleotides: TGTGCCAGCAGCTTCACCAGGGTTCAGCCCCAGCATTTT.